Shown below are 26 T cell receptor beta chains from a single sample sequenced in a study of human T cells and chemical hapten exposure. Time point of the sample: pre-sensitization, week 0. Treatment meaning: therapeutic diphenylcyclopropenone sensitization with weekly scalp DPC. Via MiXCR, TCRdb re-called the RACE reads, giving one row per CDR3 protein. This sample has 240,000 or so distinct CDR3 sequences, with about 9% found just once. The sample here was whole blood, taken in connection with sensitization to the hapten diphenylcyclopropenone (DPC). The receptors stem from a woman aged 40 to 50 with alopecia areata. Some clones in this sample may be carry-over from other donors' samples.

A few counts support this clonotype. This chain links TRBV6-2 or TRBV6-3 with TRBJ2-1; D remains unclear. CDR1 MNHEY and CDR2 SVGEGT come from the germline V gene. Trimming removed 0 bases from V and 8 bases from J, with 11 bases in between. The CDR3 extends over 14 amino acids. Here the CDR3 reads CASSYSRRVDEQFF. In DNA, the CDR3 is TGTGCCAGCAGTTACTCTAGAAGGGTCGATGAGCAGTTCTTC.

As to this clonotype: Without the conserved terminal phenylalanine or tryptophan, this CDR3 likely stems from a read error. The chain has TRBV20-1 and TRBJ1-5; no firm D call. Germline CDR1 reads DFQATT; CDR2 reads SNEGSKA (reference sequence). The CDR3 has 13 amino acids. V was cut by 1 base and J by 2 bases, with 6 bases left in between. The CDR3 region has the DNA TGCAGTGCTAGAGCCCCAGGCAATCAGCCCCAGCATTTA. It specifies CSARAPGNQPQHL.

This clonotype was found a few times. V usage is TRBV4-3 and J usage is TRBJ2-7; D may be TRBD1 or TRBD2 (6 bases each). This CDR3 region has 14 residues. With 1 base removed from V and 4 bases from J, the gap between germline ends came to 11 bases. CDR1 and CDR2 from the germline V gene are LGHNA and YSLEER. CDR3 region: CASSQVLGGYEQYF. The CDR3 DNA follows: TGCGCCAGCAGCCAAGTTTTAGGGGGGTACGAGCAGTACTTC.

This clonotype was counted only a few times. V gene TRBV7-9 combines with J gene TRBJ1-3; 7 nucleotides agree with TRBD1. The length of the CDR3 is 16 residues. CDR1 and CDR2 (germline): SEHNR, FQNEAQ (reference sequence). V lost 5 bases, J lost 0 bases, and 7 bases stayed unmatched. CDR3 nucleotide sequence: TGTGCCAGCAGCCCACGACAGGGTTTCTCTGGAAACACCATATATTTT. It yields the protein CASSPRQGFSGNTIYF.

In this sample, this clonotype turned up a few times. J is TRBJ2-5 and V is TRBV10-3; 11 bases are a match to TRBD2. This CDR3 has 14 residues. With V trimmed by 6 bases and J by 2 bases, 2 bases remained unmatched. CDR1 is ENHRY and CDR2 is SYGVKD in the germline V gene. The CDR3 spells CAIRTSGTQETQYF. The CDR3 DNA follows: TGTGCCATCAGGACTAGCGGGACTCAAGAGACCCAGTACTTC.

The chain links TRBV6-2 or TRBV6-3 to TRBJ1-5; D possibly corresponds to TRBD1 (5 bases). Germline loops: CDR1 MNHEY, CDR2 SVGEGT. This CDR3 contains 17 residues. V was cut by 2 bases and J by 2 bases, with 16 bases left in between. The CDR3: CASSYPTGGVGNQPQHF. The CDR3 nucleotides read TGTGCCAGCAGTTACCCCACTGGGGGAGTCGGCAATCAGCCCCAGCATTTT.

This chain uses TRBV12-3 or TRBV12-4 with TRBJ1-5; 8 nucleotides align to TRBD1. V lost 5 bases, J lost 7 bases, and 4 bases stayed unmatched. CDR3 length equals 13 residues. The CDR3 sequence is CASSDAGGQPQHF. The CDR3 DNA reads as TGTGCCAGCAGTGATGCAGGGGGCCAGCCCCAGCATTTT.

This clonotype was seen a handful of times. This chain's CDR3 is CASSPYSGTASYEQYF. The CDR3 DNA reads TGCGCCAGCAGCCCGTACTCCGGGACAGCCTCCTACGAGCAGTACTTC. The V call is TRBV5-1, the J call TRBJ2-7; 7 bases are a match to TRBD1. V was clipped by 4 bases and J by 0 bases; unmatched bases: 10. CDR3 length equals 16 residues. The germline CDR1 and CDR2 sequences are SGHRS and YFSETQ.

V and J are TRBV7-3 and TRBJ2-1, with D perhaps matching TRBD2 (6 bases). CDR1 is SGHTA, CDR2 FQGTGA, per germline. The CDR3 runs 16 residues. The V and J ends lost 4 bases and 0 bases respectively, with 13 bases between them. The CDR3 DNA is TGTGCCAGCAGCTCGGGACTGAGGAGCTCCTACAATGAGCAGTTCTTC. Residues: CASSSGLRSSYNEQFF.

This clonotype has just a few counts. The chain couples TRBV7-2 to TRBJ1-1, with unresolved D. This CDR3 comprises 15 residues. Trimming took off 4 bases at V and 0 bases at J, with 12 bases between the two ends. CDR1 and CDR2 (germline): SGHTA, FQGNSA. CDR3 in DNA: TGTGCCAGCAGCTGGATGGCCAGCATGAACACTGAAGCTTTCTTT. It translates to CASSWMASMNTEAFF.

The table lists this clonotype with a few counts. The chain links TRBV27 to TRBJ1-2; unclear D gene. Trimming pared 3 bases from V and 2 bases from J, leaving 10 bases between. This CDR3 spans 14 amino acids. CDR1 MNHEY and CDR2 SMNVEV come from the germline V gene (reference sequence). CDR3 loop: CASSFRAQNYGYTF. CDR3 coding DNA: TGTGCCAGCAGTTTTCGGGCCCAGAACTATGGCTACACCTTC.

This clonotype appeared a few times. The V and J genes are TRBV3-2 and TRBJ2-1; the table names TRBD1, a call not compared with the DNA. TRBV3-2 is shown as a pseudogene. There are 19 residues in the CDR3. CDR3 residues: CASSQFNQVRDRDYNEQFF. The CDR3 DNA sequence: TGTGCCAGCAGCCAATTTAATCAGGTCCGGGACAGGGACTACAATGAGCAGTTCTTC.

The table lists this clonotype with a few counts. The chain employs TRBV6-2 or TRBV6-3 and TRBJ2-5; 9 bases align to TRBD1. The ends lost 5 bases at V and 5 bases at J; junction bases unmatched: 12. CDR3 length equals 16 residues. Looked up from germline, CDR1 is MNHEY and CDR2 is SVGEGT. CDR3 bases: TGTGCCAGCAGTATACTTACGGACAGGGGAGGGGAGACCCAGTACTTC. Its translation is CASSILTDRGGETQYF.

This clonotype appeared many times. The chain employs TRBV7-2 and TRBJ1-1, with 9 positions matching TRBD1. Losses at the gene ends were 5 bases for V and 4 bases for J; bases not matched to a gene: 14. Germline V lookup: CDR1 SGHTA, CDR2 FQGNSA. The CDR3 is 17 residues long. CDR3 amino acids: CASSPGTGLSRGTEAFF. CDR3 sequence (DNA): TGTGCCAGCAGCCCGGGGACAGGGCTAAGCAGGGGCACTGAAGCTTTCTTT.

The chain links TRBV29-1 to TRBJ2-2, with 11 bases identical to TRBD2. CDR1 and CDR2 (germline): SQVTM, ANQGSEA. CDR3 size: 19 residues. The J segment lost 6 bases and the V segment lost 5 bases, leaving 20 bases of the junction unmatched. The CDR3 reads CSVWDREKTSGSVPGELFF. The CDR3 DNA reads as TGCAGCGTTTGGGACAGGGAAAAAACTAGCGGGAGTGTCCCCGGGGAGCTGTTTTTT.

In its sample, this clonotype was seen a few times. V usage is TRBV12-3 or TRBV12-4 and J usage is TRBJ1-5; D perhaps matches TRBD1 (6 bases). This CDR3 region has 12 residues. Trimming left V 8 bases short and J 5 bases short, with 10 bases between. The CDR3 region is CASGGQYQPQHF. Here the CDR3 DNA reads TGTGCCAGCGGGGGGCAATATCAGCCCCAGCATTTT.

The chain couples TRBV29-1 to TRBJ2-7; the D gene could be TRBD1 or TRBD2 (5 bases each). The length of the CDR3 is 14 residues. V lost 4 bases, J lost 0 bases, and 13 bases lay in between. Germline V gene sequence: CDR1 SQVTM, CDR2 ANQGSEA. The CDR3 nucleotides read TGCAGCGTTGTAAGGGACCGTAACTCCTACGAGCAGTACTTC. Protein sequence: CSVVRDRNSYEQYF.

This clonotype occurred many times. V gene TRBV28 combines with J gene TRBJ1-4; D is undetermined. Germline V gene lookup returns CDR1 MDHEN and CDR2 SYDVKM. Between the trimmed V and J ends, which lost 8 bases and 3 bases, there was a span of 7 bases. This CDR3 region has 12 residues. For the CDR3, the DNA is TGTGCCAGCTCCCGAGCTAATGAAAAACTGTTTTTT. This codes for CASSRANEKLFF.

The rearrangement uses TRBV29-1 and TRBJ2-3, with D tentatively TRBD1 or TRBD2 (6 bases each). V was clipped by 3 bases and J by 6 bases, with 13 bases between them. The germline V gene has CDR1 SQVTM and CDR2 ANQGSEA. This CDR3 comprises 13 residues. The CDR3 loop reads CSVDSGAWDTQYF. CDR3 nucleotides: TGCAGCGTTGATTCGGGGGCGTGGGATACGCAGTATTTT.

This clonotype was seen many times. In DNA form, the CDR3 reads TGTGCCAGCAGTCCAAGAGAAAAACTGTTTTTT. Encoded protein: CASSPREKLFF. The chain uses TRBV12-3 or TRBV12-4 and TRBJ1-4; D gene ambiguous. The CDR3 consists of 11 residues. Trimming removed 5 bases at V and 8 bases at J, with 6 bases between.

There are a few counts of this clonotype. V gene TRBV15 combines with J gene TRBJ2-7, with 11 bases lining up with TRBD2. With V trimmed by 0 bases and J by 7 bases, 14 bases remained unmatched. There are 18 residues in the CDR3. Germline CDR1 reads LNHNV; CDR2 reads YYDKDF (reference sequence). In DNA, the CDR3 is TGTGCCACCAGCAGAGAGAGGCGAGCTAGCGGGAGGCTAGGAGAGCAGTACTTC. Amino acid sequence: CATSRERRASGRLGEQYF.

This clonotype has more than one count but fewer than ten. CDR3 bases: TGCGCCAGCAGCCCCCGAGGACTAGCTTCTACAGATACGCAGTATTTT. Amino acid sequence: CASSPRGLASTDTQYF. This chain joins TRBV4-1 and TRBJ2-3, with TRBD2 matching over 8 bases. Trimming took 4 bases from V and 3 from J; bases not matched to a gene: 9. This CDR3 is 16 amino acids long. Germline V gene sequence: CDR1 MGHRA, CDR2 YSYEKL.

A few counts support this clonotype. The V gene is TRBV4-2, the J gene TRBJ2-3; 9 bases fit TRBD1. The CDR3 is 16 amino acids. The trim removed 0 bases at V and 2 bases at J, leaving 3 bases unmatched. CDR1 and CDR2 (germline): LGHNA, YNFKEQ. Here the CDR3 reads CASSQDGQGTTDTQYF. Written as DNA, the CDR3 is TGTGCCAGCAGCCAAGATGGACAGGGGACCACAGATACGCAGTATTTT.

This clonotype was observed at least ten times. This chain uses TRBV29-1 with TRBJ2-2; 8 positions match TRBD1. There are 15 residues in the CDR3. Germline CDR1 reads SQVTM; CDR2 reads ANQGSEA. J gave up 6 bases and V 0 bases, and 6 bases lay outside the gene matches. CDR3 region: CSVEEGDRNSGELFF. In nucleotides, the CDR3 is TGCAGCGTTGAAGAGGGGGACAGGAATTCCGGGGAGCTGTTTTTT.

This clonotype was observed many times. The rearrangement links TRBV6-5 to TRBJ2-2; D might be TRBD2 (5 bases). V was pared by 0 bases and J by 5 bases, with 10 bases between. Looked up from germline, CDR1 is MNHEY and CDR2 is SVGAGI. The CDR3 has 15 amino acids. Here the CDR3 reads CASSYSPGLTGELFF. For the CDR3, the DNA is TGTGCCAGCAGTTACTCACCCGGACTGACCGGGGAGCTGTTTTTT.

J is TRBJ2-5 and V is TRBV6-1, with D possibly matching TRBD1 (6 bases). The CDR3 loop spans 15 amino acids. Trimming left V 7 bases short and J 7 bases short, with 22 bases between. Germline V gene data show CDR1 as MNHNS and CDR2 as SASEGT. The CDR3 DNA follows: TGTGCCAGCAAGCAGACAGGTCTTCAAGACGGGACCCAGTACTTC. Its translation: CASKQTGLQDGTQYF.